A selection of T cell receptor beta chains follows, all from one sample in a study of T cell responses to AZD1222 COVID-19 vaccine. The method was immunoSEQ multiplex PCR; TCRdb's version includes in-frame clones alone and lacks a portion of them. The table has just under 75,000 clones, around 80% seen once. The sequencing used peripheral blood, collected 28 days after the second AZD1222 dose. These receptors were obtained from an adult who received the AZD1222 COVID-19 vaccine. Both conserved end residues are part of each CDR3. Fields, in order: clone size, J gene, V gene, D gene, CDR3 DNA, CDR3 protein. The D gene is left open where the match is weak. Clone size is stated in some rows and not others, as once, few, many or a class when expanded.

NA TRBJ2-1 TRBV6-5 TRBD2 TGTGCCAGCAGTCCCCTAGCGGGTGGGGGGAATGAGCAGTTCTTC CASSPLAGGGNEQFF
once TRBJ1-6 TRBV2 NA TGTGCCAGCAGTGAACAGGGGACGCGGGATTCACCCCTCCACTTT CASSEQGTRDSPLHF
once TRBJ1-2 TRBV24-1 NA TGTGCCACCAGTGATTATGACCATGGGTCCGGCTACACCTTC CATSDYDHGSGYTF
NA TRBJ2-3 TRBV5-1 NA TGCGCCAGCCGGGGATTTACTAGCACAGATACGCAGTATTTT CASRGFTSTDTQYF
NA TRBJ2-1 TRBV19 TRBD1 TGTGCCAGTAGGGGGGACAGGGAGAAGCTAAGGGGCTACAATGAGCAGTTCTTC CASRGDREKLRGYNEQFF
NA TRBJ1-4 TRBV4-2 NA TGTGCCAGCAGCCAAGGGATGGGGGAAAAACTGTTTTTT CASSQGMGEKLFF
NA TRBJ1-3 TRBV6-5 NA TGTGCCAGCAGTTACTACCCCCCACCGGGCCAGAAGTTATATTTT CASSYYPPPGQKLYF
NA TRBJ1-1 TRBV28 NA TGTGCCAGCAGTTTAGTCCAGGGTAACACTGAAGCTTTCTTT CASSLVQGNTEAFF
NA TRBJ1-5 TRBV27 NA TGTGCCAGCATCGTACTGTGTGCAGGCGACCCGGATAGCAATCAGCCCCAGCATTTT CASIVLCAGDPDSNQPQHF
NA TRBJ2-7 TRBV3-1/TRBV3-2 NA TGTGCCAGCAGCCTGAGGGCCCAGCGGTACGAGCAGTACTTC CASSLRAQRYEQYF
NA TRBJ2-5 TRBV5-1 NA TGCGCCAGCAGCTTGGAGCAGGAGCGAGGGGAGACCCAGTACTTC CASSLEQERGETQYF
few TRBJ1-1 TRBV19 NA TGTGCCAGTAGTGTGATGGAGGACACTGAAGCTTTCTTT CASSVMEDTEAFF
NA TRBJ1-6 TRBV19 NA TGTGCCAGTAGTGCGACGGATTCACCCCTCCACTTT CASSATDSPLHF
NA TRBJ2-1 TRBV7-3 TRBD1 TGTGCCAGCAGCCCCAGGGGGCCCCTGAATTACAATGAGCAGTTCTTC CASSPRGPLNYNEQFF
NA TRBJ2-5 TRBV20-1 NA TGCAGTGCAAGTAAAGGGACTGGGATGCAAGAGACCCAGTACTTC CSASKGTGMQETQYF
few TRBJ1-1 TRBV6-2/TRBV6-3 TRBD1 TGTGCCAGCAGTTCTCAACCAGGGGGGAACACTGAAGCTTTCTTT CASSSQPGGNTEAFF
NA TRBJ1-4 TRBV7-9 TRBD1 TGTGCCAGCAGCTCGTTGACCGGGACAGGGGGCAAGGAAAAACTGTTTTTT CASSSLTGTGGKEKLFF
NA TRBJ2-3 TRBV2 TRBD1 TGTGCCAGCAGTGTCGGGACAGGGGCCCTGGATACGCAGTATTTT CASSVGTGALDTQYF
few TRBJ1-6 TRBV30 NA TGTGCCTGGAACACCGGGAATGGGAATTCACCCCTCCACTTT CAWNTGNGNSPLHF
NA TRBJ1-6 TRBV3-1/TRBV3-2 NA TGTGCCAGCAGCCAAGGCAGGGATTATTCACCCCTCCACTTT CASSQGRDYSPLHF
NA TRBJ2-1 TRBV5-4 NA TGTGCCAGCAGCCTGGGGGACTTACTCTACAATGAGCAGTTCTTC CASSLGDLLYNEQFF
NA TRBJ2-7 TRBV27 NA TGTGCCAGCAGTTTATCGGCAGCCCAGAGCTCCTACGAGCAGTACTTC CASSLSAAQSSYEQYF
NA TRBJ1-2 TRBV14 NA TGTGCCAGCAGCCAAGAGAACCACTATGGCTACACCTTC CASSQENHYGYTF
NA TRBJ2-7 TRBV28 NA TGTGCCAGCCGTCGGGCAGGGTCCGAGCAGTACTTC CASRRAGSEQYF
NA TRBJ2-6 TRBV7-9 TRBD1 TGTGCCAGCAGCCCCAGAGGAGACAGGGATCCTCCTGGGGCCAACGTCCTGACTTTC CASSPRGDRDPPGANVLTF
NA TRBJ2-7 TRBV28 NA TGTGCCAGCAGTCCGAGCTCCTACGAGCAGTACTTC CASSPSSYEQYF
NA TRBJ2-7 TRBV6-1 NA TGTGCCAGCAGTGAAGGGCGCGGATCCTCCTACGAGCAGTACTTC CASSEGRGSSYEQYF
NA TRBJ2-3 TRBV21-1 NA TGTGCCAGCAGCAAAGCGCTTGCCCCAAATGGACCTTTCACAGATACGCAGTATTTT CASSKALAPNGPFTDTQYF
NA TRBJ2-1 TRBV28 NA TGTGCCAGCAGTTTAGCAGGCTACAATGAGCAGTTCTTC CASSLAGYNEQFF
NA TRBJ2-7 TRBV28 NA TGTGCCAGCAGCACGGGGACTCCGGGCGAGCAGTACTTC CASSTGTPGEQYF
NA TRBJ2-7 TRBV29-1 TRBD1 TGCAGCGTTGAAGATGGGGACAGGGGTTCCTACGAGCAGTACTTC CSVEDGDRGSYEQYF
NA TRBJ2-3 TRBV24-1 NA TGTGCCACCAGTGTGGGCGGGGTAAGCACAGATACGCAGTATTTT CATSVGGVSTDTQYF
NA TRBJ2-2 TRBV7-9 TRBD1 TGTGCCAGCAGCTTAGCGGCCGGGACAGGGTGGACCGGGGAGCTGTTTTTT CASSLAAGTGWTGELFF
NA TRBJ1-4 TRBV7-8 TRBD1 TGTGCCAGCAGCCTAGGGACAGGGAGCCTAAAACTGTTTTTT CASSLGTGSLKLFF
NA TRBJ1-5 TRBV7-8 TRBD1 TGTGCCAGCAGCGTAAACAGGGGGGGGAATCAGCCCCAGCATTTT CASSVNRGGNQPQHF
NA TRBJ2-4 TRBV29-1 TRBD1 TGCAGCGTTGAAGATTGGGACAGGGAACTAGCCAAAAACATTCAGTACTTC CSVEDWDRELAKNIQYF
NA TRBJ2-3 TRBV6-5 NA TGTGCCAGCAGTTCTGCAGACGCAGATACGCAGTATTTT CASSSADADTQYF
NA TRBJ1-5 TRBV29-1 NA TGCAGCGTGGGGGATCAGCCCCAGCATTTT CSVGDQPQHF
NA TRBJ1-3 TRBV5-5 NA TGTGCCAGCAGCTGGGACCTGGACCGCACCGCAAACACCATATATTTT CASSWDLDRTANTIYF
NA TRBJ1-2 TRBV2 NA TGTGCCAGCAGTGACAGGGAGAACTATGGCTACACCTTC CASSDRENYGYTF
NA TRBJ2-7 TRBV3-1/TRBV3-2 NA TGTGCCAGCAGCGATAGGACAAGAGGTGGGGGCGAGCAGTACTTC CASSDRTRGGGEQYF
NA TRBJ2-3 TRBV7-3 TRBD2 TGTGCCAGCGGTTTGACTAGCGGGGGTCCAGATACGCAGTATTTT CASGLTSGGPDTQYF
NA TRBJ2-5 TRBV7-9 NA TGTGCCAGCAGCTTAGGGACTTGGGAGACCCAGTACTTC CASSLGTWETQYF
few TRBJ1-4 TRBV30 NA TGTGCCTGGAATAGGCAGGTTGCAACTAATGAAAAACTGTTTTTT CAWNRQVATNEKLFF
NA TRBJ2-3 TRBV7-8 NA TGTGCCAGCAGCCCCTCCACAGATACGCAGTATTTT CASSPSTDTQYF
few TRBJ2-7 TRBV19 NA TGTGCCAGTAGTATTGGACTGGGAATGTCCTACGAGCAGTACTTC CASSIGLGMSYEQYF